This TCR beta chain originates from a study of shared clonotypes between healthy human individuals. Trimming took 11 bases from V and 5 from J, leaving 21 bases between them. CDR1 and CDR2 (germline): SNHLY, FYNNEI. CDR3 length: 14 amino acids. Method: immunoSEQ multiplex PCR; TCRdb's copy keeps in-frame clones and lacks some. The sample yields about 600,000 clones, roughly four fifths seen once. This clone was picked up one time. The sample consisted of PBMCs. The chain uses TRBV2 and TRBJ2-5; D might be TRBD1 or TRBD2, each matching 5 bases. The sequence came from a woman aged 40 to 50 in good health. Some clones in this sample may be carry-over from other donors' samples. The CDR3: CAWRGTGSPETQYF. DNA for the CDR3: TGTGCCTGGAGAGGGACCGGGTCGCCTGAGACCCAGTACTTC.